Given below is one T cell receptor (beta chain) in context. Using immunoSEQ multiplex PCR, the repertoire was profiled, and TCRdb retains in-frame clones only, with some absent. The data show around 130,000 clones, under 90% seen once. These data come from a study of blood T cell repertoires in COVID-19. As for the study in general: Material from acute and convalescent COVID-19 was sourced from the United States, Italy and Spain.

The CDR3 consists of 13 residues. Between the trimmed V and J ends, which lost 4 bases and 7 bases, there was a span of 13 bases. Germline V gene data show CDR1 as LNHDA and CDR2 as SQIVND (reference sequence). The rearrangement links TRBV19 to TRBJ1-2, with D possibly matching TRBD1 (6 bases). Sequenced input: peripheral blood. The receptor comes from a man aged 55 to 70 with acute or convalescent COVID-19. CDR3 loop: CASSTTGFRGYTF. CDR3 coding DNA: TGTGCCAGTAGTACGACAGGTTTCCGTGGCTACACCTTC.